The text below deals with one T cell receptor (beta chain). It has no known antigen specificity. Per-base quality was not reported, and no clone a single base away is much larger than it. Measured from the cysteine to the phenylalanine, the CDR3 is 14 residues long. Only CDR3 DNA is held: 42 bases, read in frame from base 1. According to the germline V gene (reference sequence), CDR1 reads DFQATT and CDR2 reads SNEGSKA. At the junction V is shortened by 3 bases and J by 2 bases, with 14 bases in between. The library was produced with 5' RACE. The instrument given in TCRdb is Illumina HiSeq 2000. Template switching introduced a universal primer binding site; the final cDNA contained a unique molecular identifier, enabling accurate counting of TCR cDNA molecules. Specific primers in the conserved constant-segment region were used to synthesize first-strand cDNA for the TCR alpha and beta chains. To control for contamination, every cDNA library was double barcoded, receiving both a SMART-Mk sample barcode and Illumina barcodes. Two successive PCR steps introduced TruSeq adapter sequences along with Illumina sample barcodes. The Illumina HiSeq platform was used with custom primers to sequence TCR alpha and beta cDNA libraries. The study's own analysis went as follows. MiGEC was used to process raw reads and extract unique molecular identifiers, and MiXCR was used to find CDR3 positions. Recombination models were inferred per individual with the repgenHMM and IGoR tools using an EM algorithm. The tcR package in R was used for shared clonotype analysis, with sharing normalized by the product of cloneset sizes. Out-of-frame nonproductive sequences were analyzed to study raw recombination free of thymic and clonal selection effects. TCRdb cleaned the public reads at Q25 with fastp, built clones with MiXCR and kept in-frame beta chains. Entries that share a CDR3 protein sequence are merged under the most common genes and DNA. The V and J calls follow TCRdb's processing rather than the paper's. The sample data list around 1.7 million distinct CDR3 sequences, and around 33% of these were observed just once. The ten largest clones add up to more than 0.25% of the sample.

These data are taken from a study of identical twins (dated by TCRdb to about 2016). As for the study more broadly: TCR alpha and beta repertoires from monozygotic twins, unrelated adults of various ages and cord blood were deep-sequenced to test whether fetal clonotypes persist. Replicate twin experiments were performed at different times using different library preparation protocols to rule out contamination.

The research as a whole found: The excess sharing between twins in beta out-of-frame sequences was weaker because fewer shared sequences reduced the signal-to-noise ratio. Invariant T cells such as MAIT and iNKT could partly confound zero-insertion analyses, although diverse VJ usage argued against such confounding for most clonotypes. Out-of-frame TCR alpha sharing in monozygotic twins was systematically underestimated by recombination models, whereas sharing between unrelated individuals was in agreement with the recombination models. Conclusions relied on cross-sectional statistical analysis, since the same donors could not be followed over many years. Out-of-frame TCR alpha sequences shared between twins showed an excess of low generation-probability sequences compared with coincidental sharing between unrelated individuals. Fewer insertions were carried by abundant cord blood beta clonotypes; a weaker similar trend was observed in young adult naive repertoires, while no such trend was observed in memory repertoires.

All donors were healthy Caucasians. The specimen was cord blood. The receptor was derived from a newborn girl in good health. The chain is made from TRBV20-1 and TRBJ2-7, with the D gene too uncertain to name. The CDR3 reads CSASASDGPYEQYF. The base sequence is TGCAGTGCTAGCGCTTCAGATGGGCCCTACGAGCAGTACTTC.